The 20 T cell receptor beta chains below come from one sample, sequenced in a study of identical twins. TCRdb independently ran MiXCR on the 5' RACE reads; one entry per CDR3 protein. This sample carries 550,000 to 700,000 distinct CDR3 sequences, 9% to 10% of them seen once, and the ten largest clones take roughly 3%. Another study also made use of these data, one on yellow fever vaccine responses in identical twins.

Sequencing was done on a sample of PBMCs. The receptors shown here come from a woman aged 18-35 years in good health.

This chain uses TRBV2 with TRBJ2-5; unclear D gene. The CDR3 sequence is 14 residues long. The germline gives CDR1 SNHLY, CDR2 FYNNEI. V was cut by 1 base and J by 0 bases, with 6 bases left in between. The CDR3 spells CASSEGTYQETQYF. DNA for the CDR3: TGTGCCAGCAGTGAAGGCACCTACCAAGAGACCCAGTACTTC.

V is TRBV19 and J is TRBJ1-5, with no clear D. The CDR3 consists of 14 residues. Germline CDR1 reads LNHDA; CDR2 reads SQIVND (reference sequence). With 6 bases removed from V and 4 bases from J, the gap between germline ends came to 13 bases. DNA for the CDR3: TGTGCCAGTAGCACGATAGGGCGAAATCAGCCCCAGCATTTT. Translating gives CASSTIGRNQPQHF.

This clonotype was observed a handful of times. This rearrangement joins TRBV12-3 or TRBV12-4 to TRBJ2-5, with D possibly being TRBD1 or TRBD2 (5 bases each). Trimming took off 6 bases at V and 4 bases at J, with 15 bases between the two ends. This CDR3 is built from 14 residues. Written as DNA, the CDR3 is TGTGCCAGCAGCAAGGGGAGCTGGGGAGAGACCCAGTACTTC. This gives the protein CASSKGSWGETQYF.

Regarding this clonotype: The junction shows a germline mismatch at one end, possibly a read error. The V call is TRBV7-2, the J call TRBJ2-7; 8 bases are a match to TRBD2. Germline assignment: CDR1 SGHTA and CDR2 FQGNSA. CDR3 length: 17 amino acids. In DNA form, the CDR3 reads TGCTGGCACAGAGATACACGGGGGGGACTGGAATCCTACGAGCAGTACTTC. This gives the protein CWHRDTRGGLESYEQYF.

The rearrangement links TRBV6-1 to TRBJ2-5, with D hard to call. Looked up from germline, CDR1 is MNHNS and CDR2 is SASEGT. Deletions cut 10 bases from V and 2 bases from J, with 14 bases between. This CDR3 is built from 13 residues. The CDR3 nucleotides are TGTGCCACTGAGTCAGTTCTGCAAGAGACCCAGTACTTC. It codes for CATESVLQETQYF.

The genes are TRBV7-8 and TRBJ2-2; 9 bases fit TRBD2. CDR3 length: 14 amino acids. Germline V gives CDR1 SGHVS, CDR2 FQNEAQ. Here the CDR3 DNA reads TGTGCTAATTCCATAGCGGGGGTTACCGGGGAGCTGTTTTTT. Protein product: CANSIAGVTGELFF.

This clonotype was seen at least ten times. The chain joins TRBV6-2 or TRBV6-3 to TRBJ1-2; the D is unclear. Germline V gives CDR1 MNHEY, CDR2 SVGEGT. V lost 5 bases and J 5 bases, leaving 18 bases between the germline ends. The CDR3 contains 15 residues. The CDR3 nucleotides read TGTGCCAGCAGTGGGCCCGAGGCTGTCTTTTATGGCTACACCTTC. Residues: CASSGPEAVFYGYTF.

V is TRBV27 and J is TRBJ1-5; 12 positions match TRBD1. Trimming cost V 3 bases and J 3 bases; bases outside gene matches: 6. CDR3 length equals 17 residues. Germline-derived CDR1 and CDR2 are MNHEY and SMNVEV (reference sequence). The CDR3, as DNA: TGTGCCAGCAGTTTCGGGACAGGGGGCGCCTCCAATCAGCCCCAGCATTTT. The encoded protein is CASSFGTGGASNQPQHF.

To note about this clonotype: A junction boundary mismatches the germline segment, possibly from a read error. V gene TRBV5-6 combines with J gene TRBJ2-5; 7 nucleotides agree with TRBD1. The CDR3 consists of 14 residues. Germline V gene data show CDR1 as SGHDT and CDR2 as YYEEEE. The chain's CDR3 is CASSPGQHHETQYF. The CDR3 nucleotides read TGTGCCAGCAGCCCGGGACAGCACCATGAGACCCAGTACTTC.

This clonotype came up a few times. V is TRBV4-1 and J is TRBJ2-2; maybe TRBD1 (6 bases). Deletions cut 5 bases from V and 5 bases from J, with 15 bases between. The CDR3 is 15 amino acids. Germline values: CDR1 MGHRA, CDR2 YSYEKL. As DNA, the CDR3 is TGCGCCAGCAGCTACCAGGGGCAAGGGACCGGGGAGCTGTTTTTT. Residues: CASSYQGQGTGELFF.

This clonotype was observed a few times. The chain links TRBV28 to TRBJ2-1; 8 nucleotides align to TRBD1. CDR1 is MDHEN and CDR2 is SYDVKM in the germline V gene. The V and J ends lost 5 bases and 2 bases, in that order; junction bases with no gene match: 11. This CDR3 contains 17 residues. CDR3 region: CASSPPLQGVPYNEQFF. The CDR3 nucleotides are TGTGCCAGCAGTCCCCCCCTACAGGGGGTCCCCTACAATGAGCAGTTCTTC.

The chain employs TRBV20-1 and TRBJ2-5; 7 nucleotides agree with TRBD2. Germline lookup yields CDR1 DFQATT and CDR2 SNEGSKA (reference sequence). The CDR3 length is 15 residues. Trimming removed 4 bases from V and 3 bases from J; junction bases left unmatched: 11. The CDR3 is CSAKFLRAGEETQYF. In nucleotides, the CDR3 is TGCAGTGCTAAGTTTCTTAGGGCGGGAGAAGAGACCCAGTACTTC.

The chain uses TRBV20-1 and TRBJ2-1; D is possibly TRBD1 (6 bases). This CDR3 region has 15 residues. Germline assignment: CDR1 DFQATT and CDR2 SNEGSKA (reference sequence). The germline V and J ends were trimmed by 2 bases and 5 bases, with 16 bases remaining between them. The CDR3 coding sequence is TGCAGTGCTAGAAACCCCCGGGACATCAACAATGAGCAGTTCTTC. This codes for CSARNPRDINNEQFF.

There are many counts of this clonotype. J is TRBJ2-3 and V is TRBV7-2; D not certain. Trimming removed 6 bases at V and 0 bases at J, with 7 bases between. Germline V gene sequence: CDR1 SGHTA, CDR2 FQGNSA. CDR3 length equals 13 residues. CDR3 nucleotide sequence: TGTGCCAGCAGGCCATTGAGCACAGATACGCAGTATTTT. Its protein product is CASRPLSTDTQYF.

This clonotype was found a few times. The rearrangement uses TRBV3-1 and TRBJ2-5; tentatively, D is TRBD2 (6 bases). V was cut by 4 bases and J by 9 bases, with 21 bases left in between. The CDR3 contains 15 residues. Germline assignment: CDR1 LGHDT and CDR2 YNNKEL (reference sequence). The CDR3 region is CASSPTSGNRLAQYF. DNA for the CDR3: TGTGCCAGCAGCCCGACTAGTGGAAATCGGTTGGCCCAGTACTTC.

V and J are TRBV5-1 and TRBJ1-1; D uncertain. Germline assignment: CDR1 SGHRS and CDR2 YFSETQ. Trimming left V 1 base short and J 2 bases short, with 6 bases between. The CDR3 has 13 residues. The CDR3 region has the DNA TGCGCCAGCAGCTTGCCTTCAAACACTGAAGCTTTCTTT. It specifies CASSLPSNTEAFF.

This clonotype appeared many times. The chain uses TRBV10-3 and TRBJ2-1, with 14 nucleotides matching TRBD2. The J segment lost 6 bases and the V segment lost 4 bases, leaving 2 bases of the junction unmatched. Per the germline V gene, CDR1 is ENHRY and CDR2 is SYGVKD. The CDR3 spans 15 residues. The CDR3 here is CAISGTSGGINEQFF. CDR3 DNA: TGTGCCATCAGTGGGACTAGCGGGGGGATCAATGAGCAGTTCTTC.

The chain uses TRBV6-5 and TRBJ1-1; tentative D call: TRBD1 (5 bases). Germline values: CDR1 MNHEY, CDR2 SVGAGI. V lost 2 bases and J 1 base, leaving 8 bases between the germline ends. The CDR3 has 14 residues. In DNA form, the CDR3 reads TGTGCCAGCAGTTACAGGGACTCGAACACTGAAGCTTTCTTT. Translation gives CASSYRDSNTEAFF.

The genes are TRBV5-1 and TRBJ2-3, with 11 bases lining up with TRBD1. Germline values: CDR1 SGHRS, CDR2 YFSETQ. The CDR3 totals 16 residues. Trimming removed 4 bases from V and 3 bases from J; junction bases left unmatched: 7. CDR3 protein: CASSPQGTGGTDTQYF. The CDR3 nucleotides are TGCGCCAGCAGCCCCCAGGGGACAGGGGGAACAGATACGCAGTATTTT.

This clonotype occurred many times. An end of the junction does not agree with germline; a read error may underlie this. The chain employs TRBV20-1 and TRBJ2-3, with a weak D call TRBD1 (5 bases). CDR1 is DFQATT, CDR2 SNEGSKA, per germline (reference sequence). The CDR3 is 8 residues long. The CDR3 sequence: CGADTQYF. In nucleotides, the CDR3 is TGTGGGGCGGATACGCAGTATTTT.